This T cell receptor beta chain was sequenced in a study of blood T cells in healthy people across ages. This CDR3 is built from 17 residues. CDR1 is SGHTA and CDR2 is FQGNSA in the germline V gene. The second PCR ran about 6 to 12 cycles with a sample-barcoded 5' primer and J-beta primers. Using its own MiXCR run on the 5' RACE reads, TCRdb lists one record per CDR3 protein. This sample has fewer than 2 million distinct CDR3 sequences, with about 39% found just once. This TCR was recovered from a human donor in good health. The chain recombines TRBV7-2 with TRBJ2-5, with 9 bases lining up with TRBD1. The closer fit of TRBJ2-7 to the DNA end suggests the J call may be wrong. Sequencing used blood. CDR3 loop: CASSLVGPGQGIYEQYF. In DNA form, the CDR3 reads TGTGCCAGCAGCTTAGTCGGGCCGGGACAGGGCATCTACGAGCAGTACTTC.